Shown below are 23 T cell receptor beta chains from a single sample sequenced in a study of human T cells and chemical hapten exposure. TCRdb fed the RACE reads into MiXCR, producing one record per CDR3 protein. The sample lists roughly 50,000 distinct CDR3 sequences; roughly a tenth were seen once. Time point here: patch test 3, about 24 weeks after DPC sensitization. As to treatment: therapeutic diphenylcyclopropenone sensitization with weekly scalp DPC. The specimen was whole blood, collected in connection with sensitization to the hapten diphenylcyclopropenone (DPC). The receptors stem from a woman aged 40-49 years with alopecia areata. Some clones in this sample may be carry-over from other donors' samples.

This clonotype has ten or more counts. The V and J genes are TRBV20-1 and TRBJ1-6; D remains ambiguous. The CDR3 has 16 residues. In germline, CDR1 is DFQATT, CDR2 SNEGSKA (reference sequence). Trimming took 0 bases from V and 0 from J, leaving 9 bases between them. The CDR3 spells CSARDRTSSYNSPLHF. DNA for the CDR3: TGCAGTGCTAGAGATAGGACGAGCTCCTATAATTCACCCCTCCACTTT.

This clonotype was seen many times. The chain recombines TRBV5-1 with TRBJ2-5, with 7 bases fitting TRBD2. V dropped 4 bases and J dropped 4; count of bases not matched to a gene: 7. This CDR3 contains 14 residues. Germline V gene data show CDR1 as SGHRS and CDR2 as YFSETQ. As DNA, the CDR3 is TGCGCCAGCAGCCCCGGCGGGGGATCAGAGACCCAGTACTTC. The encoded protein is CASSPGGGSETQYF. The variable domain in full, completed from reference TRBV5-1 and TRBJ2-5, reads KAGVTQTPRYLIKTRGQQVTLSCSPISGHRSVSWYQQTPGQGLQFLFEYFSETQRNKGNFPGRFSGRQFSNSRSEMNVSTLELGDSALYLCASSPGGGSETQYFGPGTRLLVL.

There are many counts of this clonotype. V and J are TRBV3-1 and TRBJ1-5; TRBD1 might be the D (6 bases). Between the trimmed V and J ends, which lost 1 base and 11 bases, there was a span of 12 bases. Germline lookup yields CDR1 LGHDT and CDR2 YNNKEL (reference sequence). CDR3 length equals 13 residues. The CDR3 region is CASSQVRGGAQHF. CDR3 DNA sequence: TGTGCCAGCAGCCAAGTCCGAGGGGGGGCCCAGCATTTT. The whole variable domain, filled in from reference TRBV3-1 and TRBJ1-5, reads DTAVSQTPKYLVTQMGNDKSIKCEQNLGHDTMYWYKQDSKKFLKIMFSYNNKELIINETVPNRFSPKSPDKAHLNLHINSLELGDSAVYFCASSQVRGGAQHFGDGTRLSIL.

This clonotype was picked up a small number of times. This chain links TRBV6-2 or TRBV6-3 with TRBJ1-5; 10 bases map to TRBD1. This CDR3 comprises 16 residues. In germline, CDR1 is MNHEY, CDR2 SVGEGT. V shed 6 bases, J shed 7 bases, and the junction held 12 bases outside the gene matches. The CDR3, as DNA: TGTGCCAGCAGCCCCAGGGGACAGGGGCTTCGACAGCCCCAGCATTTT. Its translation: CASSPRGQGLRQPQHF.

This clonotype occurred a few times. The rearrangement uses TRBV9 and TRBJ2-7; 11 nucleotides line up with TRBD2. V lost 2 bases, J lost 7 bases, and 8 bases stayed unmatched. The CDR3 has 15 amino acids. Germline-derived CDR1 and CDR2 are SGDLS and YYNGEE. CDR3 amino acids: CASSVSGGAAYEQYF. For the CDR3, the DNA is TGTGCCAGCAGCGTTAGCGGGGGGGCAGCGTATGAGCAGTACTTC.

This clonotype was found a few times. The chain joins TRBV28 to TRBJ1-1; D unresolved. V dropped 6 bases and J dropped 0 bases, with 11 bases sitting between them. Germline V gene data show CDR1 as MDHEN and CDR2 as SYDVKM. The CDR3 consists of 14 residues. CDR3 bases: TGTGCCAGCAGCCTCGAAAGGGTGAACACTGAAGCTTTCTTT. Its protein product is CASSLERVNTEAFF.

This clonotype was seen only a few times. The CDR3 spells CASSYMETQYF. The CDR3 DNA reads TGTGCCAGCAGTTACATGGAGACCCAGTACTTC. The chain carries TRBV6-2 or TRBV6-3 and TRBJ2-5; D unresolved. The ends were cut back, 2 bases at V and 5 bases at J, with 3 bases in the middle. The length of the CDR3 is 11 residues. Germline assignment: CDR1 MNHEY and CDR2 SVGEGT.

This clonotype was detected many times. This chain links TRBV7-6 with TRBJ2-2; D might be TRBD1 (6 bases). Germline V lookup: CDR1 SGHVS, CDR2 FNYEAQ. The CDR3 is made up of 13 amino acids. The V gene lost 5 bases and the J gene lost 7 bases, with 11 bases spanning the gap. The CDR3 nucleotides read TGTGCCAGCAGCCTACAAGGGGGCGGGGAGCTGTTTTTT. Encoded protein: CASSLQGGGELFF. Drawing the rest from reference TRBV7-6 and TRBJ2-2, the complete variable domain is GAGVSQSPRYKVTKRGQDVALRCDPISGHVSLYWYRQALGQGPEFLTYFNYEAQQDKSGLPNDRFSAERPEGSISTLTIQRTEQRDSAMYRCASSLQGGGELFFGEGSRLTVL.

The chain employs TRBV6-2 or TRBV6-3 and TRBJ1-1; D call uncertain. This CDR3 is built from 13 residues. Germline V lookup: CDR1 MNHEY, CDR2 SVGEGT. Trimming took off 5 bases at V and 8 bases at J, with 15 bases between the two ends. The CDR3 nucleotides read TGTGCCAGCAGTAGTAGCGTATACGGAGAAGCTTTCTTT. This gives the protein CASSSSVYGEAFF.

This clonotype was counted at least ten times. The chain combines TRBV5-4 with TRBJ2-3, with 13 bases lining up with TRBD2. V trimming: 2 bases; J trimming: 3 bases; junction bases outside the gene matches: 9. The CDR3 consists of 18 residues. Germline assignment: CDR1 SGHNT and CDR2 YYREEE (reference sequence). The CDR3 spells CASSLLAGGPHWTDTQYF. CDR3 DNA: TGTGCCAGCAGCTTACTAGCGGGGGGGCCCCATTGGACAGATACGCAGTATTTT.

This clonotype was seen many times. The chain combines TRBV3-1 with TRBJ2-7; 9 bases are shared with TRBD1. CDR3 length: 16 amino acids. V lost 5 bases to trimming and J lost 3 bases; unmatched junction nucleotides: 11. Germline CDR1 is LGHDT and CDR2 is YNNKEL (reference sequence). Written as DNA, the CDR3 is TGTGCCAGCAGCTCGCGTCCCGGGACAGGGCGCTACGAGCAGTACTTC. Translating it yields CASSSRPGTGRYEQYF.

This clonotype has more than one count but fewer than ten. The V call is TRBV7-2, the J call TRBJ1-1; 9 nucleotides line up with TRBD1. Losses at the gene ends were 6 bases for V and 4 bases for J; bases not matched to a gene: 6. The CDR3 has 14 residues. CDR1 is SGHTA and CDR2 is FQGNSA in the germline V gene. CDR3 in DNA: TGTGCCAGCAGGGGACAGGGTGGTGGCACTGAAGCTTTCTTT. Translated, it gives CASRGQGGGTEAFF.

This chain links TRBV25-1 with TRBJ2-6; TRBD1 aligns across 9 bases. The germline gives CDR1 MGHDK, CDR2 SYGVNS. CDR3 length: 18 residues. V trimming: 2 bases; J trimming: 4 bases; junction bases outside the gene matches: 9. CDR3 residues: CASSEHRGRSSGANVLTF. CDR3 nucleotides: TGTGCCAGCAGTGAACACAGGGGGCGTAGCTCCGGGGCCAACGTCCTGACTTTC.

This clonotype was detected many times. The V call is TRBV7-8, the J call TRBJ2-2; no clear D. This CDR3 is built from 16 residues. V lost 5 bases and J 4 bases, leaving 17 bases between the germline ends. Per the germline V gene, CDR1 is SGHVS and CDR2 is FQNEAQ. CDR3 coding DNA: TGTGCCAGCAGCCCACAAGGTCGAACACTCACCGGGGAGCTGTTTTTT. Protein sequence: CASSPQGRTLTGELFF.

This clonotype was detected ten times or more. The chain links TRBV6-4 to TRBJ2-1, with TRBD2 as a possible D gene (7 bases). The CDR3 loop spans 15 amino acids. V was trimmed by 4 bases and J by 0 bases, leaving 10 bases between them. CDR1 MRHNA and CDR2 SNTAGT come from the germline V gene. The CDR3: CASSVRGASYNEQFF. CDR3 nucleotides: TGTGCCAGCAGTGTACGGGGGGCCTCCTACAATGAGCAGTTCTTC.

CDR3 residues: CSVRQGTYEQYF. CDR3 nucleotide sequence: TGCAGCGTCCGACAGGGAACCTACGAGCAGTACTTC. The chain has TRBV29-1 and TRBJ2-7; 7 bases map to TRBD1. J gave up 2 bases and V 6 bases, and 4 bases lay outside the gene matches. Germline V gene lookup returns CDR1 SQVTM and CDR2 ANQGSEA. This CDR3 is 12 amino acids long.

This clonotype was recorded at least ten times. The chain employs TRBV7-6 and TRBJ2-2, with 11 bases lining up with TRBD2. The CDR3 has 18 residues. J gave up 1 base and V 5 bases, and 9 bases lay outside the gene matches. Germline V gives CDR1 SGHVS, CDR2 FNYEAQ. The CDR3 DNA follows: TGTGCCAGCAGCCCACTCCTAGCGGGGGGCCGGAACACCGGGGAGCTGTTTTTT. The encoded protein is CASSPLLAGGRNTGELFF.

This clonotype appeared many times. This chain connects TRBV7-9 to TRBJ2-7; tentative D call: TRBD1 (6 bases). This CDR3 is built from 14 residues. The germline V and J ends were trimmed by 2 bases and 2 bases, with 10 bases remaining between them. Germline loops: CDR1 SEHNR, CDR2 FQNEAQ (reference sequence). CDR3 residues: CASSLQGGPYEQYF. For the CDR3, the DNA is TGTGCCAGCAGCTTACAAGGGGGTCCCTACGAGCAGTACTTC.

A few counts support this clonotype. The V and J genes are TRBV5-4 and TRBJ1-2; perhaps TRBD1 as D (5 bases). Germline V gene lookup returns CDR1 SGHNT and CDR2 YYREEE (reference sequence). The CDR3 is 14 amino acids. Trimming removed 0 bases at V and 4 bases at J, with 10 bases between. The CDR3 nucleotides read TGTGCCAGCAGCTTGGCAAGGGGACTCTATGGCTACACCTTC. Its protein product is CASSLARGLYGYTF.

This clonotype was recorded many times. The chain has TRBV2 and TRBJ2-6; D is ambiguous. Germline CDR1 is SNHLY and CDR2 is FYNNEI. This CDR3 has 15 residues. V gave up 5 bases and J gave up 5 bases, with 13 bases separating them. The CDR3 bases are TGTGCCAGCAGTCGAGACGTGAGCCGGGCCAACGTCCTGACTTTC. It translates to CASSRDVSRANVLTF.

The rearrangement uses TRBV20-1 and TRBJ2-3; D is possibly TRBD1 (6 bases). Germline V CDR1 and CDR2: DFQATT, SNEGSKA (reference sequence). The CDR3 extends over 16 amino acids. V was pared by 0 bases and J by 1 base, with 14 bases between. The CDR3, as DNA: TGCAGTGCTAGAGATGTGGGGGCGGGCGGCACAGATACGCAGTATTTT. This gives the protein CSARDVGAGGTDTQYF.

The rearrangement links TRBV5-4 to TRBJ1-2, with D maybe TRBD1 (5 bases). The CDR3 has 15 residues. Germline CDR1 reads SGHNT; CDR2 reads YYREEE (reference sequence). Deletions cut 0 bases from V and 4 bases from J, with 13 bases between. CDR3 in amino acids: CASSLAEQARYGYTF. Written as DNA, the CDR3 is TGTGCCAGCAGCTTGGCCGAACAGGCCCGCTATGGCTACACCTTC.

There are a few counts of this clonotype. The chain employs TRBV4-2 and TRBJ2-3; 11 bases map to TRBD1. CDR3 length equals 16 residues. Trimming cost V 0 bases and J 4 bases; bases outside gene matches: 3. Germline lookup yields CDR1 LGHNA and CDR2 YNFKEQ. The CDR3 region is CASSQDLGQGADTQYF. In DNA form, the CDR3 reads TGTGCCAGCAGCCAAGATCTGGGACAGGGGGCAGATACGCAGTATTTT.